Below, 26 T cell receptor beta chains from the same sample are listed, as sequenced in a study of T cells in Graves' hyperthyroidism and ophthalmopathy (dated by TCRdb to about 2019). The library was obtained by multiplex PCR. Reads for this sample came from an Illumina HiSeq 2000. TCR beta CDR3 regions were amplified from RNA transcripts. The TCR CDR3 was subjected to a first round of RT-PCR using the HTBI primer set and the Qiagen OneStep RT-PCR kit. The public sequencing data were trimmed at Q25 with fastp and processed into clonotypes with MiXCR by TCRdb, which kept only in-frame beta chains. Rows with a matching CDR3 protein are joined into one entry that keeps the most common DNA and genes. The sample records 35,000 to 45,000 distinct CDR3 sequences, 49% of which are singletons. The leading ten clones occupy approximately 6% of the sample. The sequenced material came from blood. These receptors originate from a woman aged 45-59 years with Graves' hyperthyroidism that later progressed to Graves' ophthalmopathy.

The chain carries TRBV20-1 and TRBJ1-1; D is unclear. This CDR3 region has 12 residues. The ends were cut back, 3 bases at V and 2 bases at J, with 7 bases in the middle. From germline, CDR1 is DFQATT and CDR2 SNEGSKA (reference sequence). The CDR3 region is CSASRRNTEAFF. Written as DNA, the CDR3 is TGCAGTGCTAGTCGCAGAAACACTGAAGCTTTCTTT.

This clonotype was detected many times. This chain connects TRBV12-5 to TRBJ1-4; no clear D. Germline V gene data show CDR1 as LGHNT and CDR2 as FRNRAP. The ends were cut back, 7 bases at V and 0 bases at J, with 6 bases in the middle. The CDR3 runs 13 residues. The DNA of the CDR3 is TGTGCTAGTGTACCGGCAACTAATGAAAAACTGTTTTTT. It specifies CASVPATNEKLFF. The whole variable domain, remainder taken from reference TRBV12-5 and TRBJ1-4, is DARVTQTPRHKVTEMGQEVTMRCQPILGHNTVFWYRQTMMQGLELLAYFRNRAPLDDSGMPKDRFSAEMPDATLATLKIQPSEPRDSAVYFCASVPATNEKLFFGSGTQLSVL.

The chain has TRBV6-5 and TRBJ1-6; 9 bases align to TRBD1. V was clipped by 0 bases and J by 6 bases; unmatched bases: 3. CDR1 is MNHEY, CDR2 SVGAGI, per germline. This CDR3 contains 16 residues. CDR3 region: CASSYSTGGFNSPLHF. CDR3 DNA sequence: TGTGCCAGCAGTTACTCGACAGGGGGTTTTAATTCACCCCTCCACTTT.

This clonotype was found many times. CDR3 residues: CASSLTGGNEQFF. In DNA, the CDR3 is TGCGCCAGCAGCTTGACAGGGGGGAATGAGCAGTTCTTC. The gene calls are TRBV5-1 and TRBJ2-1; 8 nucleotides line up with TRBD1. Germline V gene lookup returns CDR1 SGHRS and CDR2 YFSETQ. This CDR3 spans 13 amino acids. V was pared by 1 base and J by 7 bases, with 1 base of the junction left unmatched. Based on the CDR3 plus reference TRBV5-1 and TRBJ2-1, the full variable domain is KAGVTQTPRYLIKTRGQQVTLSCSPISGHRSVSWYQQTPGQGLQFLFEYFSETQRNKGNFPGRFSGRQFSNSRSEMNVSTLELGDSALYLCASSLTGGNEQFFGPGTRLTVL.

This clonotype was observed many times. The chain is built from TRBV12-3 or TRBV12-4 and TRBJ1-1; no definite D call. V dropped 7 bases and J dropped 4 bases, with 19 bases sitting between them. This CDR3 has 15 residues. The CDR3 spells CASTPGRGLVTEAFF. CDR3 coding DNA: TGTGCCAGCACCCCAGGCCGGGGTTTAGTCACTGAAGCTTTCTTT.

This clonotype has just one count. V gene TRBV14 combines with J gene TRBJ2-7; tentative D call: TRBD2 (6 bases). Trimming pared 4 bases from V and 9 bases from J, leaving 34 bases between. The CDR3 extends over 19 amino acids. Germline CDR1 reads SGHDN; CDR2 reads FVKESK. CDR3 residues: CASSLWIAGTGTGINVQYF. In nucleotides, the CDR3 is TGTGCCAGCAGCCTCTGGATAGCTGGGACTGGCACAGGTATCAACGTGCAGTACTTC.

This chain uses TRBV15 with TRBJ1-1, with D unclear. The CDR3 sequence is 15 residues long. V lost 2 bases to trimming and J lost 6 bases, with 16 bases between them. Germline V gene lookup returns CDR1 LNHNV and CDR2 YYDKDF (reference sequence). This CDR3 is CATSRSIAEVSEAFF. As DNA, the CDR3 is TGTGCCACCAGCAGATCTATAGCGGAGGTCTCTGAAGCTTTCTTT.

The chain has TRBV20-1 and TRBJ2-3, with TRBD1 as a possible D gene (6 bases). This CDR3 region has 21 residues. Trimming stripped 3 bases from V and 1 base from J, with 32 bases between. Germline assignment: CDR1 DFQATT and CDR2 SNEGSKA (reference sequence). CDR3 residues: CSARNPFNRVTAGYRTDTQYF. CDR3 bases: TGCAGTGCTAGGAACCCATTCAACAGGGTGACAGCAGGATATCGCACAGATACGCAGTATTTT.

This clonotype came up many times. This rearrangement joins TRBV6-5 to TRBJ2-1, with D possibly TRBD2 on 6 matching bases. V was shortened by 0 bases and J by 10 bases, with 25 bases between the two germline ends. The CDR3 extends over 18 amino acids. The germline V gene has CDR1 MNHEY and CDR2 SVGAGI. CDR3 sequence (DNA): TGTGCCAGCAGTTACTCCATCTATATGCTAGCGCCTGGTGGGGAGCAGTTCTTC. It yields the protein CASSYSIYMLAPGGEQFF.

This clonotype was seen only once. The conserved phenylalanine or tryptophan is not found at the CDR3 terminus, so this likely reflects a read error. The limits of the CDR3 on the DNA are not certain, so only TCRdb's listed CDR3 is given. The CDR3 loop reads CAISESGRRSDY. V is TRBV10-3 and J is TRBJ2-3; TRBD2, the table's D call, lacks a check against the DNA. Germline CDR1 and CDR2: ENHRY and SYGVKD. Counting both end residues, the CDR3 totals 12 amino acids.

The rearrangement uses TRBV20-1 and TRBJ1-3, with D possibly matching TRBD1 (5 bases). CDR1 and CDR2 (germline): DFQATT, SNEGSKA (reference sequence). The V and J ends lost 3 bases and 0 bases respectively, with 9 bases between them. CDR3 size: 14 residues. The CDR3 DNA sequence: TGCAGTGCTAGGGACACAAGCTCTGGAAACACCATATATTTT. Its translation: CSARDTSSGNTIYF.

This clonotype was seen many times. The chain joins TRBV5-1 to TRBJ2-1; perhaps TRBD2 as D (6 bases). This CDR3 comprises 13 residues. V shed 6 bases and J shed 5 bases, with 12 bases lying between them. Germline V gives CDR1 SGHRS, CDR2 YFSETQ. This CDR3 reads CASMAGPNNEQFF. For the CDR3, the DNA is TGCGCCAGCATGGCGGGACCAAACAATGAGCAGTTCTTC.

This clonotype was seen once. Mismatch with germline at one junction end may stem from a read error. This chain links TRBV20-1 with TRBJ2-7; D unclear. Germline CDR1 is DFQATT and CDR2 is SNEGSKA (reference sequence). The CDR3 loop spans 13 amino acids. The DNA of the CDR3 is TGCAGTGCTCAGAGGCCGAGCTCCCACGAGCAGTACTTC. It translates to CSAQRPSSHEQYF.

The sample holds one count of this clonotype. The V call is TRBV12-3 or TRBV12-4, the J call TRBJ2-7, with TRBD2 matching over 10 bases. The CDR3 contains 14 residues. V shed 6 bases, J shed 12 bases, and the junction held 14 bases outside the gene matches. The CDR3 DNA sequence: TGTGCCAGCAGGACTAGCGGGCCCCCCTACGGGCGGTACTTC. It yields the protein CASRTSGPPYGRYF.

The V gene is TRBV6-1, the J gene TRBJ2-3; TRBD1 agrees at 8 bases. The germline CDR1 and CDR2 sequences are MNHNS and SASEGT. This CDR3 is 13 amino acids long. Trimming removed 9 bases from V and 2 bases from J; junction bases left unmatched: 4. The CDR3 loop is CASDRGVTDTQYF. The CDR3 DNA follows: TGTGCCAGTGACAGGGGTGTCACAGATACGCAGTATTTT.

Details on this clonotype: This is likely a read error, given that the CDR3 carries no conserved phenylalanine or tryptophan at its end. The rearrangement uses TRBV6-4 and TRBJ1-1; D ambiguous. Germline loops: CDR1 MRHNA, CDR2 SNTAGT. The CDR3 extends over 14 amino acids. The ends were cut back, 4 bases at V and 1 base at J, with 10 bases in the middle. CDR3 in amino acids: CASSVGRENTEAFL. CDR3 DNA sequence: TGTGCCAGCAGTGTCGGTAGGGAGAACACTGAAGCTTTCCTT.

This rearrangement joins TRBV11-2 to TRBJ1-1; D might be TRBD1 (6 bases). CDR3 length: 13 residues. V was pared by 1 base and J by 6 bases, with 9 bases between. The V gene's germline CDR1 is SGHAT and CDR2 FQNNGV. The CDR3 is CASSLGTVSEAFF. CDR3 nucleotides: TGTGCCAGCAGCTTAGGGACAGTGTCTGAAGCTTTCTTT.

This clonotype was found many times. The chain employs TRBV6-5 and TRBJ2-2; TRBD2 matches 7 bases. The trim removed 0 bases at V and 0 bases at J, leaving 4 bases unmatched. The CDR3 covers 17 residues. Germline V gene lookup returns CDR1 MNHEY and CDR2 SVGAGI. The CDR3 bases are TGTGCCAGCAGTTACTCATGGGGGAGGGCGAACACCGGGGAGCTGTTTTTT. Its protein is CASSYSWGRANTGELFF.

A word on this clonotype: Compared with germline, one end of the junction differs, possibly owing to a read error. The chain carries TRBV12-3 or TRBV12-4 and TRBJ2-7; D unclear. The CDR3 is 12 residues long. In DNA form, the CDR3 reads TGTGCCAGCAGTGCGTGGGTTCACGAGCGGTACTTC. Amino acid sequence: CASSAWVHERYF.

This clonotype has a count of ten or more. The chain uses TRBV11-3 and TRBJ1-2; 10 positions match TRBD1. The CDR3 runs to 15 residues. V lost 5 bases and J lost 4; bases outside the gene matches: 7. The germline gives CDR1 SGHNT, CDR2 YENEEA. The CDR3 sequence is CASSHDRGRLYGYTF. DNA of the CDR3: TGTGCCAGCAGCCACGACAGGGGGCGGCTCTATGGCTACACCTTC.

This clonotype qualifies as medium-sized (0.01 to 0.1%). The V gene is TRBV29-1, the J gene TRBJ1-1; D is undetermined. CDR3 length: 15 residues. Trimming removed 1 base from V and 6 bases from J, with 18 bases in between. The germline gives CDR1 SQVTM, CDR2 ANQGSEA. Written as DNA, the CDR3 is TGCAGCGTTGAAGGATACAACGTCGGGAGGGCTGAAGCTTTCTTT. Protein product: CSVEGYNVGRAEAFF.

The genes are TRBV7-9 and TRBJ2-2; 12 bases map to TRBD2. The CDR3 is made up of 18 amino acids. The germline gives CDR1 SEHNR, CDR2 FQNEAQ (reference sequence). V lost 5 bases and J lost 6; bases outside the gene matches: 13. Here the CDR3 DNA reads TGTGCCAGCAGCCCATCGACTAGCGGGAGATCTTTCCCCGGGGAGCTGTTTTTT. Translated: CASSPSTSGRSFPGELFF.

The DNA for the CDR3 is TGTGCCAGCAGTTTAGAGGGACTAGCGGGAGGCGTCTCCTACGAGCAGTACTTC. Translating gives CASSLEGLAGGVSYEQYF. This chain joins TRBV27 and TRBJ2-7; 15 bases line up with TRBD2. This CDR3 has 18 residues. V lost 2 bases, J lost 0 bases, and 5 bases stayed unmatched. Germline CDR1 reads MNHEY; CDR2 reads SMNVEV (reference sequence).

This clonotype came up many times. The chain uses TRBV20-1 and TRBJ2-1; D is unresolved. V was pared by 8 bases and J by 0 bases, with 14 bases between. Per germline, CDR1 DFQATT and CDR2 SNEGSKA (reference sequence). The CDR3 spans 14 residues. The chain's CDR3 is CSPAMASSYNEQFF. In DNA form, the CDR3 reads TGCAGTCCCGCTATGGCAAGCTCCTACAATGAGCAGTTCTTC.

V is TRBV7-6 and J is TRBJ2-5; D is perhaps TRBD2 (5 bases). Between the trimmed V and J ends, which lost 3 bases and 5 bases, there was a span of 13 bases. The CDR3 is made up of 14 amino acids. The germline V gene has CDR1 SGHVS and CDR2 FNYEAQ. CDR3 region: CASSLSVGGETQYF. CDR3 coding DNA: TGTGCCAGCAGCTTGAGTGTAGGCGGGGAGACCCAGTACTTC.

The table lists this clonotype with many counts. The rearrangement joins TRBV6-5 to TRBJ2-7; D may be TRBD2 (6 bases). V was pared by 0 bases and J by 3 bases, with 6 bases between. The germline V gene encodes CDR1 MNHEY and CDR2 SVGAGI. The CDR3 spans 13 residues. In DNA form, the CDR3 reads TGTGCCAGCAGTTACTCGCGGGGCTACGAGCAGTACTTC. Amino acid sequence: CASSYSRGYEQYF.